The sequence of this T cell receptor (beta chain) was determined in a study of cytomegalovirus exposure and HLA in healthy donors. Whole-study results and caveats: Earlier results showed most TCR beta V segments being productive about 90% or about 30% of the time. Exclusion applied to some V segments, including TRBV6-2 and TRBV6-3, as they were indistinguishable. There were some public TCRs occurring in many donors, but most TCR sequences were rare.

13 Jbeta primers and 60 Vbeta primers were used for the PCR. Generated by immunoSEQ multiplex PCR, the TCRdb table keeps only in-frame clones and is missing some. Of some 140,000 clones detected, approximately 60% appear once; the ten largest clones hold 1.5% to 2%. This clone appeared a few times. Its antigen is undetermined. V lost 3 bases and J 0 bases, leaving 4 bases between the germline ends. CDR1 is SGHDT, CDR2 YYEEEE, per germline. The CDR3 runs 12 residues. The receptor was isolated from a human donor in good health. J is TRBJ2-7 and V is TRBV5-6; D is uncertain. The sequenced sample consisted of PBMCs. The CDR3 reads CASSYSSYEQYF. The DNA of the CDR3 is TGTGCCAGCAGCTATAGCTCCTACGAGCAGTACTTC.